A selection of T cell receptor beta chains follows, all from one sample in a study of neurological immune-mediated disorders. TCRdb itself ran the 5' RACE reads through MiXCR, one entry per CDR3 protein. The table shows tens of thousands of distinct CDR3 sequences, with more than 9.5% occurring only once. Sequencing was done on a sample of PBMCs. The source is a man aged 55-75 years with HTLV-1-associated myelopathy (HAM/TSP). Both conserved end residues are trimmed from each CDR3. Clone sizes are given selectively: once, few, many, or a class where the clone is expanded.

V | size | CDR3
TRBV20-1 | few | SARGRTQY
TRBV5-1 | many | ASSLIQGSGEGYGYT
TRBV29-1 | many | SVASRSNQPQH
TRBV12-3/TRBV12-4 | many | ASRGQTHEQY
TRBV24-1 | many | ATSDPGQGSSGANVLT
TRBV10-1 | - | ASSQQGQY
TRBV5-1 | many | ASSSDSGTYEQY
TRBV7-3 | many | ASSLDSAHARNTGELF
TRBV10-3 | medium-sized | AISDLAGADTQY
TRBV5-5 | many | ASSLGRGTGETQY
TRBV12-3/TRBV12-4 | many | ASSSSPRDNEQF
TRBV5-1 | many | ASSLGGSNMNEQF
TRBV5-1 | many | VSRRDTGELF
TRBV6-6 | many | ASSYSSVSIPRGGELF
TRBV7-2 | many | ASSLAGAQGTQY
TRBV29-1 | - | SVEGVAGEGYTEQY
TRBV5-1 | many | ASRPGTDSYEQY
TRBV6-5 | many | ASSRQGAETQY
TRBV5-1 | many | ASSSTSAPYNEQF
TRBV6-5 | many | ASGKSNQPQH
TRBV3-1 | many | ASSPVASWGNNEQF
TRBV10-2 | many | ASSGLPGLAGGLRTDTQY
TRBV6-6 | once | VSSSGWTGAGELF
TRBV5-1 | many | ASSSRGEGRYNEQF
TRBV29-1 | many | SVGRLSGQHNEQF
TRBV20-1 | many | SAVSGRLTYEQY
TRBV29-1 | many | STAGGFTDTQY
TRBV9 | - | ASSVEGTSAGTHTQS
TRBV7-3 | many | ASSRTSKETQY
TRBV7-3 | many | ASSLNGGGNTGELF
TRBV25-1 | many | ASSADRGNGYT
TRBV5-6 | many | ASSPLSGSRTGELF
TRBV20-1 | many | SARELAGVNQPQH
TRBV12-3/TRBV12-4 | many | ASSSGGRAGSEQF
TRBV6-2/TRBV6-3 | many | ASSYMFEQY